This passage covers 18 T cell receptor beta chains from one sample sequenced in a study of cytotoxic CD8 clonotypes in ibrutinib-treated CLL. The repertoire was sequenced with immunoSEQ multiplex PCR; TCRdb's copy has only in-frame clones and lacks some. The table lists more than 150,000 clones, approximately 68% of them singletons. The sample consisted of PBMCs, taken after 24 months of ibrutinib treatment. The source is a human donor with chronic lymphocytic leukemia.

This chain links TRBV7-6 with TRBJ2-2; D call uncertain. Trimming shortened V by 2 bases and J by 8 bases, and 9 bases separated the two germline ends. The germline gives CDR1 SGHVS, CDR2 FNYEAQ. The CDR3 has 13 amino acids. CDR3 amino acids: CASSLSGPGELFF. The DNA for the CDR3 is TGTGCCAGCAGCTTATCAGGACCAGGGGAGCTGTTTTTT. The full variable domain, completed using reference TRBV7-6 and TRBJ2-2, is GAGVSQSPRYKVTKRGQDVALRCDPISGHVSLYWYRQALGQGPEFLTYFNYEAQQDKSGLPNDRFSAERPEGSISTLTIQRTEQRDSAMYRCASSLSGPGELFFGEGSRLTVL.

The V call is TRBV7-6, the J call TRBJ2-7, with a tentative D call TRBD2 (6 bases). The CDR3 totals 14 residues. The germline V gene has CDR1 SGHVS and CDR2 FNYEAQ. V shed 0 bases and J shed 6 bases, with 12 bases lying between them. CDR3 residues: CASSLAWRDSEQYF. The CDR3 DNA reads as TGTGCCAGCAGCTTAGCGTGGCGGGATAGCGAGCAGTACTTC.

The gene calls are TRBV30 and TRBJ1-5; no clear D. V was cut by 0 bases and J by 4 bases, with 10 bases left in between. CDR3 size: 14 residues. The germline V gene has CDR1 GTSNPN and CDR2 SVGIG (reference sequence). In DNA, the CDR3 is TGTGCCTGGAGTGTAGTTGGAAGAAATCAGCCCCAGCATTTT. It is translated as CAWSVVGRNQPQHF.

The J gene is TRBJ2-7, the V gene TRBV28; no clear D. Germline lookup yields CDR1 MDHEN and CDR2 SYDVKM. Trimming removed 8 bases from V and 4 bases from J, with 24 bases in between. CDR3 size: 16 residues. The DNA of the CDR3 is TGTGCCAGCTCCCCTTATGAGACGGCAGGCCCTTACGAGCAGTACTTC. Amino acids: CASSPYETAGPYEQYF.

The chain is built from TRBV5-6 and TRBJ2-7; 9 positions match TRBD2. V trimming: 5 bases; J trimming: 3 bases; junction bases outside the gene matches: 21. Germline values: CDR1 SGHDT, CDR2 YYEEEE. The CDR3 has 19 residues. In DNA form, the CDR3 reads TGTGCCAGCAGACCTCGGGGTGTACTAGCGGGTGCCCCCTACTACGAGCAGTACTTC. Protein product: CASRPRGVLAGAPYYEQYF.

The genes are TRBV4-2 and TRBJ2-3, with 12 bases fitting TRBD2. V gave up 0 bases and J gave up 4 bases; unmatched junction bases: 5. Germline lookup yields CDR1 LGHNA and CDR2 YNFKEQ. The CDR3 length is 17 residues. The CDR3 sequence: CASSQEGTSGLADTQYF. CDR3 nucleotide sequence: TGTGCCAGCAGCCAAGAGGGGACTAGCGGGTTAGCAGATACGCAGTATTTT.

The chain has TRBV27 and TRBJ2-2; unclear D gene. Per the germline V gene, CDR1 is MNHEY and CDR2 is SMNVEV (reference sequence). CDR3 length equals 14 residues. V was pared by 3 bases and J by 1 base, with 6 bases between. CDR3 protein: CASSLHVNTGELFF. CDR3 in DNA: TGTGCCAGCAGTTTGCATGTGAACACCGGGGAGCTGTTTTTT.

The chain couples TRBV11-3 to TRBJ2-2, with TRBD2 identical over 8 bases. Germline CDR1 and CDR2: SGHNT and YENEEA. J lost 4 bases, V lost 10 bases, and 8 bases had no gene match. This CDR3 region has 14 residues. The CDR3 nucleotides read TGTGCCACGCAAGCGGGAGAGGGCACCGGGGAGCTGTTTTTT. Translating it yields CATQAGEGTGELFF.

The chain links TRBV5-1 to TRBJ1-2, with D maybe TRBD1 (6 bases). The CDR3 has 15 residues. V was clipped by 4 bases and J by 4 bases, with 17 bases between them. From germline, CDR1 is SGHRS and CDR2 YFSETQ. This CDR3 is CASSVGASVFYGYTF. In DNA, the CDR3 is TGCGCCAGCAGCGTGGGGGCCTCGGTTTTCTATGGCTACACCTTC.

The chain combines TRBV6-5 with TRBJ1-1, with 7 bases matching TRBD1. CDR3 size: 12 residues. Looked up from germline, CDR1 is MNHEY and CDR2 is SVGAGI. Unmatched junction bases numbered 5, after V lost 6 bases and J lost 7 bases. The CDR3 DNA is TGTGCCAGCAGGACCACAGGGGTTGAAGCTTTCTTT. Encoded protein: CASRTTGVEAFF.

A single count supports this clone. Compared with germline, one end of the junction differs, possibly owing to a read error. V usage is TRBV7-9 and J usage is TRBJ1-2, with a tentative D call TRBD1 (5 bases). This CDR3 is built from 16 residues. Germline loops: CDR1 SEHNR, CDR2 FQNEAQ (reference sequence). Written as DNA, the CDR3 is TGCGCCAGCAGCCAAGGGGTAGCCCGAACTGGCTATGGCTACACCTTC. This translates into CASSQGVARTGYGYTF.

This clone has just one count. The rearrangement uses TRBV7-2 and TRBJ2-3; D is tentatively TRBD1 or TRBD2 (5 bases each). Germline lookup yields CDR1 SGHTA and CDR2 FQGNSA. V lost 5 bases and J lost 5, with 23 bases in between. The CDR3 runs to 17 residues. This CDR3 is CASSIRGGPQYGDTQYF. The DNA for the CDR3 is TGTGCCAGCAGCATCCGGGGCGGCCCCCAGTACGGAGATACGCAGTATTTT.

The V and J genes are TRBV28 and TRBJ2-7, with D perhaps matching TRBD2 (5 bases). CDR3 length: 15 residues. Germline V gene data show CDR1 as MDHEN and CDR2 as SYDVKM. Trimming removed 2 bases from V and 4 bases from J, with 15 bases in between. In DNA, the CDR3 is TGTGCCAGCAGTTTAGATCCAAACACGGGATACGAGCAGTACTTC. Its translation: CASSLDPNTGYEQYF.

This clone has just one count. V and J are TRBV7-4 and TRBJ2-7; 8 bases agree with TRBD2. Germline V gene data show CDR1 as SGHVT and CDR2 as SQSDAQ. V trimming: 7 bases; J trimming: 3 bases; junction bases outside the gene matches: 14. This CDR3 is built from 16 residues. The CDR3 coding sequence is TGTGCCAGCACTGGGAGAAGCGGGAGCCAGGACTACGAGCAGTACTTC. It specifies CASTGRSGSQDYEQYF.

The chain is built from TRBV28 and TRBJ2-2, with no clear D. The CDR3 loop spans 13 amino acids. Germline CDR1 reads MDHEN; CDR2 reads SYDVKM. V was cut by 6 bases and J by 3 bases, with 8 bases left in between. The CDR3 region is CASRGTHTGELFF. CDR3 DNA sequence: TGTGCCAGCAGAGGTACGCACACCGGGGAGCTGTTTTTT. The whole variable domain, filled in from reference TRBV28 and TRBJ2-2, reads DVKVTQSSRYLVKRTGEKVFLECVQDMDHENMFWYRQDPGLGLRLIYFSYDVKMKEKGDIPEGYSVSREKKERFSLILESASTNQTSMYLCASRGTHTGELFFGEGSRLTVL.

The V call is TRBV15, the J call TRBJ2-7; the D is unclear. The germline V and J ends were trimmed by 0 bases and 5 bases, with 5 bases remaining between them. The CDR3 has 12 residues. CDR1 is LNHNV and CDR2 is YYDKDF in the germline V gene (reference sequence). The CDR3 nucleotides read TGTGCCACCAGCAGAGATAAAGACGAGCAGTACTTC. Translated, it gives CATSRDKDEQYF. Full variable domain (remainder filled in from reference TRBV15 and TRBJ2-7): DAMVIQNPRYQVTQFGKPVTLSCSQTLNHNVMYWYQQKSSQAPKLLFHYYDKDFNNEADTPDNFQSRRPNTSFCFLDIRSPGLGDTAMYLCATSRDKDEQYFGPGTRLTVT.

The V and J genes are TRBV6-5 and TRBJ2-2, with D possibly matching TRBD1 (5 bases). V lost 5 bases and J 0 bases, leaving 10 bases between the germline ends. Per germline, CDR1 MNHEY and CDR2 SVGAGI. The CDR3 extends over 15 amino acids. The CDR3 nucleotides are TGTGCCAGCAGTCGAGACAGACCGAACACCGGGGAGCTGTTTTTT. It is translated as CASSRDRPNTGELFF.

A few counts support this clone. J is TRBJ1-1 and V is TRBV21-1; the table's D gene call, TRBD1, was not cross checked with the DNA. TRBV21-1 is classified as a pseudogene. The CDR3 runs to 18 residues. The DNA of the CDR3 is TGTGCCAGCACCCCAGACAGGCAAGGGTCGTTTAGGAACACTGAAGCTTTCTTT. Translation gives CASTPDRQGSFRNTEAFF.